This T cell receptor (beta chain) was captured by sequencing in a study of human T cells and chemical hapten exposure. The time point here: pre-sensitization, week 0. Treatment indicated: therapeutic diphenylcyclopropenone sensitization with weekly scalp DPC. Trimming took 7 bases from V and 1 from J, leaving 10 bases between them. The germline V gene has CDR1 SQVTM and CDR2 ANQGSEA. CDR3 size: 12 residues. Individual cDNA molecules in this library carried unique molecular identifiers. TCRdb re-called the RACE reads with MiXCR, one entry per CDR3 protein. The sample records about 93,000 distinct CDR3 sequences, 7.5% to 9.5% being singletons. This clonotype was detected ten times or more.

This TCR was sampled from a middle-aged man with alopecia areata. Some clones in this sample may be carry-over from other donors' samples. This specimen consisted of whole blood, obtained in connection with sensitization to the hapten diphenylcyclopropenone (DPC). This chain joins TRBV29-1 and TRBJ2-5, with D perhaps being TRBD1 or TRBD2 (5 bases each). The DNA of the CDR3 is TGCAGCGCAGGGACGAGCCAAGAGACCCAGTACTTC. Translated, it gives CSAGTSQETQYF.